The T cell receptor beta chain described here comes from a study of shared clonotypes between healthy human individuals. CDR3 length equals 15 residues. The V gene end was trimmed by 5 bases and the J gene end by 5 bases; junction bases not matched to a gene: 9. Looked up from germline, CDR1 is SGHRS and CDR2 is YFSETQ. DNA input for the unsorted PBMC replicate PCRs was about 300 ng, some 29,000 T cell genomes. The protocol was immunoSEQ multiplex PCR, while the TCRdb copy is restricted to in-frame clones and leaves out a portion. The sample contains over 400,000 clones, approximately 84% of which appear only once. In unsorted samples, genomic DNA was obtained using approximately 81 million PBMCs.

Sequencing was performed on PBMCs. This clonotype was obtained from a woman aged 40 to 50 in good health. Some clones in this sample may be carry-over from other donors' samples. V gene TRBV5-1 combines with J gene TRBJ1-1; 10 bases map to TRBD1. In nucleotides, the CDR3 is TGCGCCAGCAGACTAAGACAGGGGGCGAGGACTGAAGCTTTCTTT. The encoded protein is CASRLRQGARTEAFF.